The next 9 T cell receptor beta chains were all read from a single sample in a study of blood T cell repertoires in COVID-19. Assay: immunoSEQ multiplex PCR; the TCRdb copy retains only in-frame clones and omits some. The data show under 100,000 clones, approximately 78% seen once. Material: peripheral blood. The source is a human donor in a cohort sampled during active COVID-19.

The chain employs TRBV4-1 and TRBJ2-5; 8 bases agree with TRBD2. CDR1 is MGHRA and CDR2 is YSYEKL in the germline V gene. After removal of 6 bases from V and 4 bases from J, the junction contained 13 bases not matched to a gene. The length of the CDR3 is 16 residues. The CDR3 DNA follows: TGCGCCAGCAGTTTGTACGGGGGACTAGGAAGAGAGACCCAGTACTTC. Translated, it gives CASSLYGGLGRETQYF.

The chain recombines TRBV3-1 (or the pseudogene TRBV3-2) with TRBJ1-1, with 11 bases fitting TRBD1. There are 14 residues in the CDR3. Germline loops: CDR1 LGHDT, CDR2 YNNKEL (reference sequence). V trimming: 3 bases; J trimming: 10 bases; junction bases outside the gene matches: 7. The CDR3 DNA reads TGTGCCAGCAGCCACAGGACAGGGGGCCTAGGAGCTTTCTTT. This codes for CASSHRTGGLGAFF.

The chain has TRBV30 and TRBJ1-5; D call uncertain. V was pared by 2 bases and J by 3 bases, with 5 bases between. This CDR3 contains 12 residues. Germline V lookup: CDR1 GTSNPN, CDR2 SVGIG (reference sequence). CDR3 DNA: TGTGCCTGGAGTCGTTACAATCAGCCCCAGCATTTT. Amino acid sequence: CAWSRYNQPQHF.

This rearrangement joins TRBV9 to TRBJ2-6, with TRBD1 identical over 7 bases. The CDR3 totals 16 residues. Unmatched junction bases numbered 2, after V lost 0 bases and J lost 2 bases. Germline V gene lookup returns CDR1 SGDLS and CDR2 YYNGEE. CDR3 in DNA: TGTGCCAGCAGCGTAGCCGACAGGGCTGGGGCCAACGTCCTGACTTTC. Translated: CASSVADRAGANVLTF.

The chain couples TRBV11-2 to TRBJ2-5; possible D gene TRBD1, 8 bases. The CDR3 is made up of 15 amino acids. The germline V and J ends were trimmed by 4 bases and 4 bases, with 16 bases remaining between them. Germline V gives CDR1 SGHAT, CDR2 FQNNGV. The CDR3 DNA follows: TGTGCCAGCAGCTCATACAGGGGGGGGGCAGAGACCCAGTACTTC. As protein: CASSSYRGGAETQYF.

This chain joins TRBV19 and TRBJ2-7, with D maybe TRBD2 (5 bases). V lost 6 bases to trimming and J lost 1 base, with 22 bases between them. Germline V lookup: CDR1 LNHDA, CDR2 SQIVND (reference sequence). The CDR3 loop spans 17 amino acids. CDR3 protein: CASRPNWARGTSYEQYF. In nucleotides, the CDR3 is TGTGCCAGTAGACCGAATTGGGCCCGGGGAACATCCTACGAGCAGTACTTC.

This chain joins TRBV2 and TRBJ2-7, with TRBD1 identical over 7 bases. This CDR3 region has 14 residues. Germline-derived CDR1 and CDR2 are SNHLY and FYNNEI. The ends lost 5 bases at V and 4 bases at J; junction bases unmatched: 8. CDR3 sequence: CASSNTGVQYEQYF. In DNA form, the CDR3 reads TGTGCCAGCAGTAACACAGGGGTTCAATACGAGCAGTACTTC.

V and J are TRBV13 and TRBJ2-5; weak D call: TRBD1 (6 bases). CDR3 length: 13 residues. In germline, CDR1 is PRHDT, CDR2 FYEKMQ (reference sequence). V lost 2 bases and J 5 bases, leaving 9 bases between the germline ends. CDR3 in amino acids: CASSLRRGETQYF. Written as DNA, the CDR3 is TGTGCCAGCAGCTTAAGAAGGGGGGAGACCCAGTACTTC.

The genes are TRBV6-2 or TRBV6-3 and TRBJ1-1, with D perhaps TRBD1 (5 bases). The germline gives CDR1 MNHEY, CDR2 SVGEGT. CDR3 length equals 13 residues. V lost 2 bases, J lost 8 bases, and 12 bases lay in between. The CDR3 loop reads CASSYPQAGEAFF. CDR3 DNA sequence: TGTGCCAGCAGTTACCCACAGGCAGGGGAAGCTTTCTTT.